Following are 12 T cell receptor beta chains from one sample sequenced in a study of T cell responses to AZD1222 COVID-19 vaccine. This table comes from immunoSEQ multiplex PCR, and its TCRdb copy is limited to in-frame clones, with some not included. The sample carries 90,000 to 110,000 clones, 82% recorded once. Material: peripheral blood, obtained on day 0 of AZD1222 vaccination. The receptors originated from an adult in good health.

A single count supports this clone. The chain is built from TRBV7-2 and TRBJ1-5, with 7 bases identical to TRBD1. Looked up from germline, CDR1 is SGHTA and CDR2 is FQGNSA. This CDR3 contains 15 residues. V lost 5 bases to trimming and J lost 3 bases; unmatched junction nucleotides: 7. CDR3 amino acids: CASSPGTANNQPQHF. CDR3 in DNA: TGTGCCAGCAGCCCCGGGACAGCTAACAATCAGCCCCAGCATTTT.

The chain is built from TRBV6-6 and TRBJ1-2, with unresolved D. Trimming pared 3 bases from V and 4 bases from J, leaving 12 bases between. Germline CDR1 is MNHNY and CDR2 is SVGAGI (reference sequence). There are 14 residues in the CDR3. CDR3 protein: CASSYQRTVYGYTF. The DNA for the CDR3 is TGTGCCAGCAGTTATCAGAGGACCGTCTATGGCTACACCTTC.

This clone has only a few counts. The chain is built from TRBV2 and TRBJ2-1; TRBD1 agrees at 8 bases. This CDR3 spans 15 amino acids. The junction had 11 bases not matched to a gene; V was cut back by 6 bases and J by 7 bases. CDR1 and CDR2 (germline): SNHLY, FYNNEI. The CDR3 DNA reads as TGTGCCAGCAGAGGCAGGGGGCCCTCCTTTAATGAGCAGTTCTTC. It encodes CASRGRGPSFNEQFF.

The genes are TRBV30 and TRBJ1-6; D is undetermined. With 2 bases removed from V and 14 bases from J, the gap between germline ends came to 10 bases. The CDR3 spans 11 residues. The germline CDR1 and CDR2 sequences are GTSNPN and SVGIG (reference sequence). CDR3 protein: CAWSRDAALHF. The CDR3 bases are TGTGCCTGGAGTAGAGACGCCGCCCTCCACTTT.

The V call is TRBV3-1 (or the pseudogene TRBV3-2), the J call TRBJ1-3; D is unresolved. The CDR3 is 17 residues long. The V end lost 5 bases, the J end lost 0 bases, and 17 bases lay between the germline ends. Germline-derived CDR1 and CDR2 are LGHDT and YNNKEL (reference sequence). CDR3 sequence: CASSGWTGLRSGNTIYF. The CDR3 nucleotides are TGTGCCAGCAGCGGATGGACTGGGCTTCGCTCTGGAAACACCATATATTTT.

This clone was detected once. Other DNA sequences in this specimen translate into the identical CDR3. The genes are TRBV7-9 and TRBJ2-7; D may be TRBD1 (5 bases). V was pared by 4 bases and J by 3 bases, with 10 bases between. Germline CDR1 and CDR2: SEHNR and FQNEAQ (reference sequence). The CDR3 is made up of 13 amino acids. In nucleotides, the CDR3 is TGTGCCAGCAGCTCGAGACAGCTCTACGAGCAGTACTTC. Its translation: CASSSRQLYEQYF. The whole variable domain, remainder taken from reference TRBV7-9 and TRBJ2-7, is DTGVSQNPRHKITKRGQNVTFRCDPISEHNRLYWYRQTLGQGPEFLTYFQNEAQLEKSRLLSDRFSAERPKGSFSTLEIQRTEQGDSAMYLCASSSRQLYEQYFGPGTRLTVT.

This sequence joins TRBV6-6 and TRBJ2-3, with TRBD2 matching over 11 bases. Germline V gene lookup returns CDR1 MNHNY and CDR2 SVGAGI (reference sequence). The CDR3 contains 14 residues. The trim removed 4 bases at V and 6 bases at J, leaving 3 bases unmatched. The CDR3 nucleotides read TGTGCCAGCAGTTCTAGCGGGGGGCGGGATACGCAGTATTTT. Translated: CASSSSGGRDTQYF.

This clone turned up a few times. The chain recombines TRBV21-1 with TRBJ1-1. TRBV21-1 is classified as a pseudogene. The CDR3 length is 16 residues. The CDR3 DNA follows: TGTGCCAGCAGCAAAGGACGGGGGAGGTCGAACACTGAAGCTTTCTTT. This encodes CASSKGRGRSNTEAFF.

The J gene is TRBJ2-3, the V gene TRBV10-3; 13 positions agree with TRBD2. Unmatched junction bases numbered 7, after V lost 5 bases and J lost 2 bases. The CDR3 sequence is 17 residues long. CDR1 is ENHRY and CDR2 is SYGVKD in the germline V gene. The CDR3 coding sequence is TGTGCCATCAGTTTACTAGCGGGGGGGACCAACACAGATACGCAGTATTTT. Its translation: CAISLLAGGTNTDTQYF.

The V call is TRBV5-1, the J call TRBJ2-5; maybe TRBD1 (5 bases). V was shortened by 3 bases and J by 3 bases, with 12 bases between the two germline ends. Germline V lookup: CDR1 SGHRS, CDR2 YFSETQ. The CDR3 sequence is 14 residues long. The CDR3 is CASSSAQGKETQYF. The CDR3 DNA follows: TGCGCCAGCAGCTCGGCCCAGGGTAAAGAGACCCAGTACTTC.

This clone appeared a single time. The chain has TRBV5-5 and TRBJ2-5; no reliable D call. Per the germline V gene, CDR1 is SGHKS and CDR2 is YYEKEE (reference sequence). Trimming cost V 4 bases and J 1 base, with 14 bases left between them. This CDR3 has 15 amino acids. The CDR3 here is CASSPVWWPQETQYF. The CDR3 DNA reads TGTGCCAGCAGCCCGGTTTGGTGGCCCCAAGAGACCCAGTACTTC. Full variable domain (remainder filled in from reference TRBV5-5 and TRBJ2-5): DAGVTQSPTHLIKTRGQQVTLRCSPISGHKSVSWYQQVLGQGPQFIFQYYEKEERGRGNFPDRFSARQFPNYSSELNVNALLLGDSALYLCASSPVWWPQETQYFGPGTRLLVL.

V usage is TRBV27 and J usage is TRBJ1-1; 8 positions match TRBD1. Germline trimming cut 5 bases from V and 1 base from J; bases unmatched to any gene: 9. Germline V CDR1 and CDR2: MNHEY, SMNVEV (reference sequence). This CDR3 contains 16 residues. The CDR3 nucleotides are TGTGCCAGCAGTAACCTCAGGGGGCTAGAGAACACTGAAGCTTTCTTT. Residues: CASSNLRGLENTEAFF.